One and the same sample provided the 6 T cell receptor beta chains below, sequenced in a study of cytomegalovirus exposure and HLA in healthy donors. This PCR relied on a set of 60 Vbeta primers and 13 Jbeta primers. Using immunoSEQ multiplex PCR, the repertoire was profiled, and TCRdb retains in-frame clones only, with some absent. The top ten clones hold 0.55% to 0.75% of a sample with 100,000 to 150,000 clones, approximately 81% of them seen once. Sequenced input: PBMCs. The receptors here all came from a man aged 18 to 30 in good health and CMV-seronegative.

The V gene is TRBV9, the J gene TRBJ1-6, with D unclear. This CDR3 contains 14 residues. The germline CDR1 and CDR2 sequences are SGDLS and YYNGEE. Trimming removed 4 bases at V and 14 bases at J, with 19 bases between. CDR3: CASSPSGLPNALHF. For the CDR3, the DNA is TGTGCCAGCAGCCCGAGTGGTCTACCCAACGCCCTCCACTTT.

The chain employs TRBV4-3 and TRBJ2-7, with a tentative D call TRBD1 (6 bases). Trimming took off 0 bases at V and 0 bases at J, with 15 bases between the two ends. The germline V gene has CDR1 LGHNA and CDR2 YSLEER. This CDR3 is 17 amino acids long. CDR3 DNA: TGCGCCAGCAGCCAAGAAACGACAGGCCGAGACTCCTACGAGCAGTACTTC. Its translation: CASSQETTGRDSYEQYF.

The rearrangement links TRBV19 to TRBJ2-7; D is undetermined. Between the trimmed V and J ends, which lost 6 bases and 2 bases, there was a span of 14 bases. From germline, CDR1 is LNHDA and CDR2 SQIVND (reference sequence). The CDR3 covers 14 residues. The CDR3 nucleotides are TGTGCCAGTAGACCCCTGGCAGGCCCCTACGAGCAGTACTTC. Translated: CASRPLAGPYEQYF.

The gene calls are TRBV10-2 and TRBJ2-4, with 11 positions matching TRBD1. CDR1 WSHSY and CDR2 SAAADI come from the germline V gene. The CDR3 length is 14 residues. V lost 6 bases to trimming and J lost 6 bases; unmatched junction nucleotides: 4. The CDR3 DNA reads TGCGCCAGCAGAGTCGGGACAGGGGGAAACATTCAGTACTTC. Amino acid sequence: CASRVGTGGNIQYF.

This clone was observed once. J is TRBJ2-7 and V is TRBV19, with D unclear. CDR1 and CDR2 from the germline V gene are LNHDA and SQIVND (reference sequence). This CDR3 has 13 residues. The V gene lost 6 bases and the J gene lost 0 bases, with 9 bases spanning the gap. This CDR3 reads CASSAASSYEQYF. The CDR3 nucleotides are TGTGCCAGTAGCGCAGCTAGCTCCTACGAGCAGTACTTC.

The chain has TRBV6-4 and TRBJ2-2; D not resolved. V dropped 4 bases and J dropped 0 bases, with 6 bases sitting between them. CDR1 and CDR2 from the germline V gene are MRHNA and SNTAGT. The CDR3 consists of 14 residues. The CDR3 protein is CASSGIANTGELFF. The CDR3 DNA reads as TGTGCCAGCAGTGGTATCGCGAACACCGGGGAGCTGTTTTTT.